This TCR beta chain was recorded in a study of CD8+ T cells in alopecia areata. General study points: Tofacitinib delivered significant drops in scalp clonality and in expanded CD8+ clones among the top 100.

Per germline, CDR1 SGHVS and CDR2 FQNEAQ. The V segment lost 8 bases and the J segment 2 bases; nucleotides outside the gene matches: 5. The CDR3 contains 14 residues. Reverse transcription of extracted RNA yielded cDNA, which provided the sequencing template. Sequenced by immunoSEQ multiplex PCR; TCRdb stores in-frame clones only, minus some. The sample holds 200,000 or so clones, roughly 40% seen once. A word on this clone: Its antigen remains unidentified.

Documented treatment: oral pan-JAK inhibitor, 5-10 mg twice daily. Peripheral blood, together with lesional scalp punch biopsies, was collected from alopecia areata patients. Sorted populations comprised CD4+ and CD8+ T cells obtained from PBMCs. The input for sequencing was CD4+ T cells sorted from blood, taken at approximately week 36, from a patient treated with tofacitinib. The genes are TRBV7-8 and TRBJ2-1; 8 bases match TRBD2. The TCR comes from a human donor with alopecia areata. CDR3 residues: CASGAGVAYNEQFF. In DNA form, the CDR3 reads TGTGCCAGCGGAGCGGGAGTTGCCTACAATGAGCAGTTCTTC.